Below are 8 T cell receptor beta chains sequenced from a single sample in a study of T cells in Graves' hyperthyroidism and ophthalmopathy. TCR beta CDR3 sequences were amplified from RNA transcripts. First-round RT-PCR targeting the TCR CDR3 was performed with the HTBI primer set. MiXCR was run by TCRdb on the multiplex PCR reads, yielding one entry per CDR3 protein. In the table there are 460,000 or so distinct CDR3 sequences, 13% to 15% of which are singletons. Sequencing was performed on blood. The receptor set was obtained from a woman aged 18-29 years with Graves' hyperthyroidism.

This sequence joins TRBV9 and TRBJ1-2, with a tentative D call TRBD1 (5 bases). Trimming stripped 3 bases from V and 2 bases from J, with 17 bases between. In germline, CDR1 is SGDLS, CDR2 YYNGEE. This CDR3 region has 16 residues. The CDR3 is CASSDERETVNYGYTF. The CDR3 DNA follows: TGTGCCAGCAGCGACGAACGCGAGACAGTAAACTATGGCTACACCTTC.

This clonotype was seen many times. The V gene is TRBV11-2, the J gene TRBJ2-1; 11 bases are shared with TRBD2. Per germline, CDR1 SGHAT and CDR2 FQNNGV. V lost 5 bases, J lost 4 bases, and 1 base stayed unmatched. This CDR3 has 14 amino acids. The CDR3 coding sequence is TGTGCCAGCAGCAGGACTAGCGGGTACAATGAGCAGTTCTTC. Amino acids: CASSRTSGYNEQFF.

This clonotype is a singleton in its sample. The chain recombines TRBV19 with TRBJ1-5; TRBD1 aligns across 10 bases. Germline trimming cut 10 bases from V and 6 bases from J; bases unmatched to any gene: 15. CDR1 and CDR2 from the germline V gene are LNHDA and SQIVND (reference sequence). The CDR3 runs to 16 residues. Here the CDR3 DNA reads TGTGCCACCGCCGTCTGGACAGGGGGAGGCATTCAGCCCCAGCATTTT. Residues: CATAVWTGGGIQPQHF.

This clonotype was picked up many times. The chain couples TRBV6-1 to TRBJ2-1, with 11 bases that match TRBD2. Germline CDR1 MNHNS, CDR2 SASEGT. This CDR3 comprises 16 residues. Trimming at V came to 10 bases and at J to 0 bases, leaving 8 bases not matched to a gene. As DNA, the CDR3 is TGTGCCACCGACGGGACTAGCGGAGGCTCCTACAATGAGCAGTTCTTC. Residues: CATDGTSGGSYNEQFF.

Many counts were recorded for this clonotype. The rearrangement links TRBV3-1 to TRBJ2-3, with 13 bases lining up with TRBD2. The V gene's germline CDR1 is LGHDT and CDR2 YNNKEL (reference sequence). This CDR3 has 16 amino acids. Trimming took 4 bases from V and 6 from J; bases not matched to a gene: 7. In nucleotides, the CDR3 is TGTGCCAGCAGCCCTCCGGGACTAGCGGGACTCGATACGCAGTATTTT. Protein sequence: CASSPPGLAGLDTQYF.

V usage is TRBV10-1 and J usage is TRBJ1-1; 7 bases agree with TRBD1. With 0 bases clipped from V and 4 bases from J, the junction kept 8 bases outside the gene matches. Germline V CDR1 and CDR2: WNHNN, SYGVQD (reference sequence). The CDR3 runs to 16 residues. The DNA for the CDR3 is TGCGCCAGCAGTGAGTCGGGCGAGGGGGCTTCCACTGAAGCTTTCTTT. Amino acids: CASSESGEGASTEAFF.

Ten or more counts support this clonotype. This sequence joins TRBV12-3 or TRBV12-4 and TRBJ2-7, with 7 bases identical to TRBD2. The CDR3 length is 13 residues. The V gene end was trimmed by 6 bases and the J gene end by 5 bases; junction bases not matched to a gene: 7. DNA of the CDR3: TGTGCCAGCAGCCCTTCGGGAGGAGACGAGCAGTACGTC. It translates to CASSPSGGDEQYV.

V usage is TRBV20-1 and J usage is TRBJ2-4; D remains unclear. The germline V gene has CDR1 DFQATT and CDR2 SNEGSKA (reference sequence). Trimming cost V 0 bases and J 7 bases, with 13 bases left between them. The CDR3 runs 14 residues. CDR3 protein: CSAREIPGRNIQYF. CDR3 bases: TGCAGTGCTAGAGAGATCCCAGGTCGGAACATTCAGTACTTC.